This T cell receptor (beta chain) is drawn from a study of CD8+ T cells in alopecia areata. Study overall: Oral tofacitinib, 5 to 10 mg twice daily, was given in an open-label trial.

This clone was observed a few times. What it binds is unknown. General study results and limits: Lesional scalp exceeded normal scalp in clonality, especially in alopecia totalis/universalis. Sharing of TCRs across patients appeared less clear than in mice, possibly for HLA-related reasons. Since there was just one nonresponder, nobody can yet say how baseline CD8+ expansion ties to response.

Following extraction, RNA underwent reverse transcription to cDNA, which served as the sequencing template. Method: immunoSEQ multiplex PCR; TCRdb's copy keeps in-frame clones and lacks some. The table shows about 270,000 clones, with 60% occurring only once. The V end lost 3 bases, the J end lost 2 bases, and 15 bases lay between the germline ends. Germline CDR1 reads MNHNY; CDR2 reads SVGAGI (reference sequence). This CDR3 is 16 amino acids long. Stated treatment: oral pan-JAK inhibitor, 5-10 mg twice daily. V and J are TRBV6-6 and TRBJ2-3; no clear D. The receptor comes from a human donor with alopecia areata. Here the sequenced sample was CD4+ T cells sorted from blood, taken around week 54, from a patient treated with tofacitinib. The CDR3 region is CASSYFVGSPTDTQYF. As DNA, the CDR3 is TGTGCCAGCAGTTATTTTGTGGGTTCGCCCACAGATACGCAGTATTTT.